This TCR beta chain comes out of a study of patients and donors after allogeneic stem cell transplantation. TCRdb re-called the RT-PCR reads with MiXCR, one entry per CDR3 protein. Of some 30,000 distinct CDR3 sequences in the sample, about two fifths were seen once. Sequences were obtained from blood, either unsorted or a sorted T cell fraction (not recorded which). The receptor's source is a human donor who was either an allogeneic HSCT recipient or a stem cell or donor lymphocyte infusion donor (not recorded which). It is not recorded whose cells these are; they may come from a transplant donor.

DNA for the CDR3: TGTGCCAGCAGCCACTACAGGGTGAACACTGAAGCTTTCTTT. Amino acid sequence: CASSHYRVNTEAFF. The chain carries TRBV4-2 and TRBJ1-1, with D maybe TRBD1 (6 bases). The ends were cut back, 3 bases at V and 0 bases at J, with 8 bases in the middle. In germline, CDR1 is LGHNA, CDR2 YNFKEQ. The CDR3 has 14 amino acids.